This is a list of T cell receptor beta chains from one sample in a study of shared clonotypes between healthy human individuals. Only in-frame clones appear in the TCRdb table, and some are missing; sequencing was by immunoSEQ multiplex PCR. Of about 960,000 clones listed, over 60% are singletons. The sample comprised memory CD4+ T cells sorted from blood. The source of these receptors is a man between 18 and 29 years old in good health. Both conserved end residues are trimmed from each CDR3. Fields, in order: V gene, CDR3 length, J gene, CDR3 protein.

TRBV6-1	12	TRBJ1-1	ASSGGTGNTEAF
TRBV15	10	TRBJ1-2	ATSRDLGDYT
TRBV7-9	12	TRBJ1-1	ASSLMTVFSEAF
TRBV28	12	TRBJ1-4	ASIGDRRNEKLF
TRBV18	12	TRBJ1-5	ASSPMGGDQPQH
TRBV18	10	TRBJ1-1	ASFRANTEAF
TRBV5-1	13	TRBJ2-2	ASSLRQGDTGELF
TRBV5-1	10	TRBJ2-5	ASSSPKETQY
TRBV4-1	13	TRBJ1-4	ASSQEHAYDEKLF
TRBV28	13	TRBJ2-7	ASSLFRGALRKQY
TRBV28	10	TRBJ1-1	ASSFTGFEAF
TRBV7-8	13	TRBJ2-1	ASSLIAGVYNEQF
TRBV12-5	9	TRBJ1-2	ASGPDYGYT
TRBV28	10	TRBJ2-7	ASSSDRFGQY
TRBV7-9	14	TRBJ1-5	ASSGTGGTSNQPQH
TRBV10-1	11	TRBJ2-1	ASSLRPEGEQF
TRBV5-4	14	TRBJ2-2	ASSRGGQLNTGELF
TRBV30	9	TRBJ2-3	AWGQTDTQY
TRBV2	13	TRBJ2-2	ASRPDRLWTGELF
TRBV5-6	13	TRBJ2-2	ASSWGVRGTGELF
TRBV19	12	TRBJ2-2	ASSVTVYTGELF
TRBV28	13	TRBJ1-2	ASSLGGWTEYGYT
TRBV28	12	TRBJ2-1	ASRISGTYNEQF
TRBV5-1	13	TRBJ2-2	ASSLKQGDTGELF
TRBV29-1	9	TRBJ2-7	SGRRSYEQY
TRBV11-2	10	TRBJ1-2	ASSLVTVGYT
TRBV30	10	TRBJ2-7	AWSVLAYEQY
TRBV28	15	TRBJ1-2	ASSLGTGLGGNYGYT
TRBV28	10	TRBJ2-7	ASTASNYEQY
TRBV5-1	13	TRBJ2-1	ASSFRTSGYNEQF
TRBV6-6	12	TRBJ1-1	ASSYSGPGTEAF
TRBV5-4	12	TRBJ2-7	ASSLMQGYSEQY
TRBV28	14	TRBJ1-5	ASSLFGQAGNQPQH
TRBV10-3	12	TRBJ1-2	AIRRDGTSYGYT